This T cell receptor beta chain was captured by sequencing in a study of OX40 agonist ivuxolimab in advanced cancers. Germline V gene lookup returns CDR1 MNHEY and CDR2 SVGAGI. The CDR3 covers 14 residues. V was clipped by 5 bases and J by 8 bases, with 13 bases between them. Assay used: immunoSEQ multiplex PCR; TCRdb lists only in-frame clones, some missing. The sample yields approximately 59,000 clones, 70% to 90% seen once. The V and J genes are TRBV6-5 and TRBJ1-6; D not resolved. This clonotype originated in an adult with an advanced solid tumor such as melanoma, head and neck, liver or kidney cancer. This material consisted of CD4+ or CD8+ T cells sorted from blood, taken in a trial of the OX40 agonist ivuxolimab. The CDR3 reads CASSPMAPYSPLHF. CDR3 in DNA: TGTGCCAGCAGTCCAATGGCCCCGTATTCACCCCTCCACTTT.